The 26 T cell receptor beta chains listed next were all sequenced from one sample in a study of OX40 agonist ivuxolimab in advanced cancers. Profiling relied on immunoSEQ multiplex PCR, and the TCRdb table lists in-frame clones only, not all of them. The repertoire holds around 100,000 clones, with approximately 87% as singletons. The material sequenced was CD4+ or CD8+ T cells sorted from blood, taken in a trial of the OX40 agonist ivuxolimab. The receptors stem from an adult with an advanced solid tumor such as melanoma, head and neck, liver or kidney cancer.

V gene TRBV29-1 combines with J gene TRBJ1-6; unclear D gene. Per the germline V gene, CDR1 is SQVTM and CDR2 is ANQGSEA. The CDR3 spans 13 residues. Trimming shortened V by 6 bases and J by 6 bases, and 12 bases separated the two germline ends. The CDR3 protein is CSVRGGGNSPLHF. CDR3 in DNA: TGCAGCGTGAGAGGAGGAGGTAATTCACCCCTCCACTTT.

This clone was seen more than once but under ten times. One end of the junction fails to match germline, which may point to a read error. The chain is built from TRBV30 and TRBJ2-1; 7 bases align to TRBD2. This CDR3 is built from 13 residues. CDR1 GTSNPN and CDR2 SVGIG come from the germline V gene (reference sequence). The CDR3 DNA reads as TGTGTCTGGACACGACTAGCCGGGGGTGAGCAGTTCTTC. Amino acid sequence: CVWTRLAGGEQFF.

The chain has TRBV27 and TRBJ2-3; 10 bases line up with TRBD2. Germline trimming cut 5 bases from V and 2 bases from J; bases unmatched to any gene: 7. The CDR3 totals 16 residues. Germline CDR1 is MNHEY and CDR2 is SMNVEV (reference sequence). The chain's CDR3 is CASSPGLARNTDTQYF. The CDR3 coding sequence is TGTGCCAGCAGTCCGGGACTAGCGAGGAACACAGATACGCAGTATTTT.

The chain is built from TRBV6-1 and TRBJ1-2; 8 nucleotides match TRBD1. The CDR3 sequence is 15 residues long. The germline V gene encodes CDR1 MNHNS and CDR2 SASEGT. After removal of 1 base from V and 4 bases from J, the junction contained 5 bases not matched to a gene. The CDR3 sequence is CASSEGQGAAYGYTF. CDR3 sequence (DNA): TGTGCCAGCAGTGAAGGGCAGGGGGCGGCCTATGGCTACACCTTC.

The V and J genes are TRBV19 and TRBJ2-1, with 12 positions matching TRBD2. This CDR3 spans 14 amino acids. Germline V gene data show CDR1 as LNHDA and CDR2 as SQIVND (reference sequence). V was pared by 7 bases and J by 10 bases, with 8 bases of the junction left unmatched. CDR3: CASKETSGRGEQFF. CDR3 coding DNA: TGTGCCAGTAAGGAGACTAGCGGGAGAGGGGAGCAGTTCTTC.

The chain joins TRBV2 to TRBJ2-5; 7 bases fit TRBD1. The end of the DNA aligns better with TRBJ2-7, so the J call may be wrong. CDR1 and CDR2 (germline): SNHLY, FYNNEI. The CDR3 has 15 amino acids. The CDR3 here is CASSELRGRGNEQYF. DNA of the CDR3: TGTGCCAGCAGTGAATTAAGGGGGCGAGGGAACGAGCAGTACTTC.

The V call is TRBV7-2, the J call TRBJ1-2, with D perhaps TRBD1 (6 bases). V lost 4 bases and J lost 3, with 12 bases in between. CDR1 and CDR2 (germline): SGHTA, FQGNSA. This CDR3 has 14 amino acids. The CDR3 loop is CASSSLTGYYGYTF. The CDR3 DNA reads TGTGCCAGCAGCTCCCTGACAGGTTACTATGGCTACACCTTC.

This chain connects TRBV5-1 to TRBJ2-1; 8 nucleotides align to TRBD2. CDR3 size: 14 residues. In germline, CDR1 is SGHRS, CDR2 YFSETQ. Germline trimming cut 4 bases from V and 7 bases from J; bases unmatched to any gene: 7. CDR3 residues: CASSVGGRRNEQFF. CDR3 DNA: TGCGCCAGCAGCGTTGGCGGGAGGAGGAATGAGCAGTTCTTC.

In the case of this clone: One end of the junction is discordant with germline, which a read error may explain. The V and J genes are TRBV2 and TRBJ2-1, with D possibly being TRBD1 (6 bases). Germline CDR1 is SNHLY and CDR2 is FYNNEI. This CDR3 spans 12 amino acids. CDR3 region: CASSEALQGKVF. Written as DNA, the CDR3 is TGTGCCAGCAGTGAAGCGCTACAGGGAAAGGTCTTC.

This clone was seen only a few times. This sequence joins TRBV25-1 and TRBJ2-7, with 9 bases fitting TRBD2. The V gene end was trimmed by 4 bases and the J gene end by 5 bases; junction bases not matched to a gene: 6. Germline lookup yields CDR1 MGHDK and CDR2 SYGVNS. This CDR3 region has 14 residues. The CDR3 DNA is TGTGCCAGCAGTGTAGATAGCGGGAGCGACGAGCAGTACTTC. Protein product: CASSVDSGSDEQYF.

The chain recombines TRBV11-2 with TRBJ2-7; D perhaps matches TRBD1 (5 bases). Germline CDR1 and CDR2: SGHAT and FQNNGV. Trimming left V 2 bases short and J 6 bases short, with 11 bases between. This CDR3 spans 13 amino acids. The DNA for the CDR3 is TGTGCCAGCAGCTTAATACTCCAGGGCGAGCAGTACTTC. Translation gives CASSLILQGEQYF.

The chain recombines TRBV9 with TRBJ1-6; 7 bases are shared with TRBD1. Trimming removed 2 bases from V and 5 bases from J; junction bases left unmatched: 7. The CDR3 is 16 residues long. Germline V gene sequence: CDR1 SGDLS, CDR2 YYNGEE. This CDR3 is CASSVRDRRNNSPLHF. DNA for the CDR3: TGTGCCAGCAGCGTTAGGGACAGAAGGAATAATTCACCCCTCCACTTT. Drawing the rest from reference TRBV9 and TRBJ1-6, the complete variable domain is DSGVTQTPKHLITATGQRVTLRCSPRSGDLSVYWYQQSLDQGLQFLIQYYNGEERAKGNILERFSAQQFPDLHSELNLSSLELGDSALYFCASSVRDRRNNSPLHFGNGTRLTVT.

DNA of the CDR3: TGCGCCAGCAGCTTGGGGGATGACTATGGCTACACCTTC. Residues: CASSLGDDYGYTF. The chain combines TRBV5-1 with TRBJ1-2; no clear D. The CDR3 totals 13 residues. CDR1 is SGHRS and CDR2 is YFSETQ in the germline V gene. The V end was cut by 0 bases, the J end by 3 bases, with 6 bases between.

J is TRBJ2-1 and V is TRBV7-2; the D gene is possibly TRBD1 (5 bases). The CDR3 loop spans 15 amino acids. The V and J ends lost 4 bases and 6 bases respectively, with 16 bases between them. The germline gives CDR1 SGHTA, CDR2 FQGNSA. Here the CDR3 DNA reads TGTGCCAGCAGCTCCCCTGACAGAAAGGGCAATGAGCAGTTCTTC. Encoded protein: CASSSPDRKGNEQFF.

A single count supports this clone. The rearrangement links TRBV27 to TRBJ2-3; 11 bases align to TRBD2. CDR1 is MNHEY, CDR2 SMNVEV, per germline (reference sequence). The length of the CDR3 is 14 residues. V shed 8 bases, J shed 8 bases, and the junction held 9 bases outside the gene matches. This CDR3 reads CASRRGLADRTQYF. Written as DNA, the CDR3 is TGTGCCAGCCGTCGGGGACTAGCGGACCGTACGCAGTATTTT.

Regarding this clone: The germline gene is not matched at one end of the junction; a read error may be the cause. This chain uses TRBV7-7 with TRBJ2-2, with 13 bases identical to TRBD2. CDR3 size: 16 residues. Germline CDR1 SSHAT, CDR2 FNYEAQ (reference sequence). The CDR3 bases are TGTGCTAGCAGCTTCGGACTAGCGGGGGAAGCCGGGGAGCTGTTTTTT. Residues: CASSFGLAGEAGELFF.

The chain has TRBV7-2 and TRBJ2-4; D may be TRBD1 (8 bases). The CDR3 consists of 14 residues. CDR1 and CDR2 (germline): SGHTA, FQGNSA. The ends were cut back, 5 bases at V and 8 bases at J, with 16 bases in the middle. The CDR3 sequence: CASSPWTGRDIQYF. The DNA of the CDR3 is TGTGCCAGCAGCCCTTGGACAGGGAGGGACATTCAGTACTTC. Filled out from reference TRBV7-2 and TRBJ2-4, the complete variable domain reads GAGVSQSPSNKVTEKGKDVELRCDPISGHTALYWYRQSLGQGLEFLIYFQGNSAPDKSGLPSDRFSAERTGGSVSTLTIQRTQQEDSAVYLCASSPWTGRDIQYFGAGTRLSVL.

In its sample, this clone was seen a few times. This chain uses TRBV5-4 with TRBJ2-7, with D possibly being TRBD1 (5 bases). The CDR3 loop spans 14 amino acids. Trimming left V 0 bases short and J 1 base short, with 8 bases between. Germline values: CDR1 SGHNT, CDR2 YYREEE (reference sequence). The CDR3 loop is CASSLDSGSYEQYF. DNA of the CDR3: TGTGCCAGCAGCTTGGATTCAGGGTCCTACGAGCAGTACTTC.

The gene calls are TRBV7-2 and TRBJ2-3; D perhaps matches TRBD2 (5 bases). Trimming cost V 4 bases and J 4 bases, with 12 bases left between them. In germline, CDR1 is SGHTA, CDR2 FQGNSA. The CDR3 totals 14 residues. CDR3: CASSSGLSSDTQYF. The CDR3 DNA reads as TGTGCCAGCAGCTCTGGACTTAGTTCAGATACGCAGTATTTT. Variable domain in full (rest from reference TRBV7-2 and TRBJ2-3): GAGVSQSPSNKVTEKGKDVELRCDPISGHTALYWYRQSLGQGLEFLIYFQGNSAPDKSGLPSDRFSAERTGGSVSTLTIQRTQQEDSAVYLCASSSGLSSDTQYFGPGTRLTVL.

This chain connects TRBV7-6 to TRBJ2-7; 9 bases are a match to TRBD1. CDR3 size: 17 residues. Germline V lookup: CDR1 SGHVS, CDR2 FNYEAQ. The junction had 7 bases not matched to a gene; V was cut back by 1 base and J by 0 bases. Here the CDR3 DNA reads TGTGCCAGCAGCTTAGGGAGGGGGACAGGGAGCTCCTACGAGCAGTACTTC. Protein: CASSLGRGTGSSYEQYF.

Regarding this clone: The same CDR3 is also encoded by other DNA sequences in this sample. The CDR3 nucleotides are TGTGCCAGCAGCTTAGGGGGCAGGGGGGAGACCCAGTACTTC. Translating gives CASSLGGRGETQYF. The chain uses TRBV7-2 and TRBJ2-5, with 7 positions matching TRBD1. CDR1 and CDR2 (germline): SGHTA, FQGNSA. This CDR3 is built from 14 residues. The trim removed 1 base at V and 5 bases at J, leaving 4 bases unmatched.

This chain uses TRBV7-3 with TRBJ2-1; no firm D call. Germline CDR1 reads SGHTA; CDR2 reads FQGTGA. V lost 1 base, J lost 8 bases, and 9 bases lay in between. This CDR3 region has 13 residues. The CDR3 DNA is TGTGCCAGCAGCTTAAAGCAGCGCCATGAGCAGTTCTTC. Translating it yields CASSLKQRHEQFF. The whole variable domain, filled in from reference TRBV7-3 and TRBJ2-1, reads GAGVSQTPSNKVTEKGKYVELRCDPISGHTALYWYRQSLGQGPEFLIYFQGTGAADDSGLPNDRFFAVRPEGSVSTLKIQRTERGDSAVYLCASSLKQRHEQFFGPGTRLTVL.

This rearrangement joins TRBV29-1 to TRBJ1-3; the D is unclear. The CDR3 runs 14 residues. Germline-derived CDR1 and CDR2 are SQVTM and ANQGSEA. V lost 3 bases and J lost 0, with 9 bases in between. The CDR3 nucleotides read TGCAGCGTTGATGAGACGGGCTCTGGAAACACCATATATTTT. It is translated as CSVDETGSGNTIYF.

The chain recombines TRBV6-5 with TRBJ2-7; TRBD1 aligns across 10 bases. V was clipped by 6 bases and J by 5 bases; unmatched bases: 10. The CDR3 loop spans 15 amino acids. The germline gives CDR1 MNHEY, CDR2 SVGAGI. This CDR3 reads CASSPSGTGVHEQYF. The CDR3 nucleotides are TGTGCCAGCAGCCCGTCCGGGACAGGGGTCCACGAGCAGTACTTC.

The rearrangement joins TRBV7-3 to TRBJ1-5; D gene uncertain. Germline values: CDR1 SGHTA, CDR2 FQGTGA. The CDR3 spans 13 residues. Trimming took 5 bases from V and 9 from J, leaving 14 bases between them. CDR3 DNA: TGTGCCAGCAGCGCGGGTGACAAACGGCCCCAGCATTTT. The encoded protein is CASSAGDKRPQHF.

This chain joins TRBV6-6 and TRBJ1-5; D is perhaps TRBD1 (5 bases). Germline V gene lookup returns CDR1 MNHNY and CDR2 SVGAGI (reference sequence). This CDR3 has 14 amino acids. The germline V and J ends were trimmed by 3 bases and 3 bases, with 9 bases remaining between them. The CDR3, as DNA: TGTGCCAGCAGTTATGGGGGGTTCAATCAGCCCCAGCATTTT. Translation gives CASSYGGFNQPQHF.